This TCR beta chain appears in the sequencing data of a study of OX40 agonist ivuxolimab in advanced cancers. Turning to the study itself: Of the patients, three showed partial responses, one with hepatocellular carcinoma and two with cutaneous melanoma. Study-level results: Clonal expansion was seen in CD4+ and CD8+ blood T cells by week 6 at 0.1 to 3.0 mg/kg.

This CDR3 has 16 amino acids. In germline, CDR1 is SGHDT, CDR2 YYEEEE. V lost 6 bases to trimming and J lost 0 bases; unmatched junction nucleotides: 8. Concerning this clone itself: The antigen is not known.

Assay used: immunoSEQ multiplex PCR; TCRdb lists only in-frame clones, some missing. The data hold 80,000 or so clones, with 85% to 95% observed a single time. The receptor comes from an adult with an advanced solid tumor such as melanoma, head and neck, liver or kidney cancer. The gene calls are TRBV5-6 and TRBJ2-2, with 7 bases lining up with TRBD2. Material: CD4+ or CD8+ T cells sorted from blood, obtained in a trial of the OX40 agonist ivuxolimab. This CDR3 is CASNGEGLTNTGELFF. In DNA form, the CDR3 reads TGTGCCAGCAACGGGGAGGGACTTACGAACACCGGGGAGCTGTTTTTT.